This TCR beta chain was captured in a study of STAT5B mutations in CD4+ large granular lymphocyte leukemia. The wider study: Among healthy donors, a particular HLA allele went with more CDR3 'QG' motifs. Study findings and constraints: 8/27 top patient clones versus 2/35 control clones were TRBV06-family. Patient CD4-sorted repertoires looked more clonal than healthy CD4+ repertoires, even without putative leukemic clones. No patients shared main leukemic clonotypes, though around 24% appeared at low frequency elsewhere.

In regard to this clone: Its cognate antigen is unknown.

Libraries were prepared by immunoSEQ multiplex PCR; TCRdb keeps only in-frame clonotypes and omits some of them. The sample records about 38,000 clones, about 80% being singletons. Trimming took 5 bases from V and 0 from J, leaving 5 bases between them. The CDR3 length is 13 residues. Germline CDR1 reads SQVTM; CDR2 reads ANQGSEA. The sequencing sample was made of CD4+ T cells from blood buffy coats. The origin of this receptor is a human donor in good health. The chain uses TRBV29-1 and TRBJ1-6; D is unclear. The CDR3 sequence is CSVLTSYNSPLHF. The DNA for the CDR3 is TGCAGCGTTCTGACCTCCTATAATTCACCCCTCCACTTT.